The clone carrying this TCR beta chain was detected many times. The antigen is unknown. The sample originates from a study of CD8 T cells in ankylosing spondylitis. The CDR3 is 15 residues long. V was pared by 4 bases and J by 7 bases, with 17 bases between. In germline, CDR1 is SGHRS, CDR2 YFSETQ. The authors made TCR beta libraries by quantitative 5'-RACE with molecular barcodes. TCRdb independently ran MiXCR on the 5' RACE reads; one entry per CDR3 protein. The repertoire holds fewer than 550,000 distinct CDR3 sequences, with 5.3% as singletons. Points from the study as a whole: A subset of motif variants has previously been described in the synovial fluid and blood of reactive arthritis. There was a TCR beta motif, made of eight highly homologous variants, that appeared characteristic of ankylosing spondylitis blood. With a CD8+ phenotype, disease-linked clones were relatively rare in peripheral blood.

The chain recombines TRBV5-1 with TRBJ1-4, with no clear D. This receptor was identified in a male donor with ankylosing spondylitis. The specimen sequenced was blood, either unsorted or a sorted T cell fraction (not recorded which). The CDR3 sequence: CASSLVGGYAEKLFF. In nucleotides, the CDR3 is TGCGCCAGCAGCCTGGTTGGAGGGTATGCTGAAAAACTGTTTTTT.